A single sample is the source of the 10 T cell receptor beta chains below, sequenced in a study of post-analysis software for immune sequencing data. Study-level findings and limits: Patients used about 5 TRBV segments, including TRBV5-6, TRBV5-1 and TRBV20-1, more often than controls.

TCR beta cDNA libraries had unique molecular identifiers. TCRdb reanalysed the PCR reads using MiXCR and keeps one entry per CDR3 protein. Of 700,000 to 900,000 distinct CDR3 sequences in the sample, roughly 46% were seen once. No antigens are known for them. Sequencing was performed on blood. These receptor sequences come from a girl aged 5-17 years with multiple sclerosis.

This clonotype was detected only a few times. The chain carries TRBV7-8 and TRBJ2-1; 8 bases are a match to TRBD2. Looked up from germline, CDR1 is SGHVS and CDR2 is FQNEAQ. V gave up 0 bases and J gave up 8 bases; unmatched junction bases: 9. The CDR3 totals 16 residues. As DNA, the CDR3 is TGTGCCAGCAGCTTAGCCCGGGCGCAGCGGGAGCATGAGCAGTTCTTC. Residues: CASSLARAQREHEQFF.

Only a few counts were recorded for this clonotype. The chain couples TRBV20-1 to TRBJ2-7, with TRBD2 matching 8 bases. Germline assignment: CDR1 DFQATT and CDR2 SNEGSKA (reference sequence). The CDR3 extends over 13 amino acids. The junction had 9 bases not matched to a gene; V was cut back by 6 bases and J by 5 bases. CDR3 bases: TGCAGTGCCCGACTAGCGCATAACCACGAGCAGTACTTC. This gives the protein CSARLAHNHEQYF.

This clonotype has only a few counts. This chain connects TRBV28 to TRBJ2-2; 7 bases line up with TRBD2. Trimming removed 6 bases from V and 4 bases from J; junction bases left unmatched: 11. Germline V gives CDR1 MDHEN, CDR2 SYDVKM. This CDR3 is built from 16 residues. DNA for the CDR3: TGTGCCAGCAGAACGGGAGGACTGTCTATCACCGGGGAGCTGTTTTTT. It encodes CASRTGGLSITGELFF.

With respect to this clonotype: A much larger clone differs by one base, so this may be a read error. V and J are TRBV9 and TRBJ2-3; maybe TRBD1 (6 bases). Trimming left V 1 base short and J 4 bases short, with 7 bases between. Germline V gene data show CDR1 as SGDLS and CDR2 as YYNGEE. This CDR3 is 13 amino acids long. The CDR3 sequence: CASSVKGADTQYF. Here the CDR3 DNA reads TGTGCCAGCAGCGTAAAGGGGGCAGATACGCAGTATTTT.

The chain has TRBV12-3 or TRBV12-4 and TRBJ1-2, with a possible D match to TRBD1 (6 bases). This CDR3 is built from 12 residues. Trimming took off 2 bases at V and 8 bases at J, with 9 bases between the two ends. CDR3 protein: CASSLPGVGYTF. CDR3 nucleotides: TGTGCCAGCAGTTTACCAGGGGTCGGCTACACCTTC.

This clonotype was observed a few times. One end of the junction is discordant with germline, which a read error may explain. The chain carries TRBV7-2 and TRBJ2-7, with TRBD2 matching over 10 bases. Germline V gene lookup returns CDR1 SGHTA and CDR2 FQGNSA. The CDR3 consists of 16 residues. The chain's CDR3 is CASSLAAGGPSYEQYF. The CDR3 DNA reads TGTGCCAGTAGCTTAGCAGCGGGAGGGCCCTCCTACGAGCAGTACTTC.

CDR3 loop: CASSLWASGASSYNEQFF. DNA for the CDR3: TGTGCCAGCAGCTTATGGGCTAGCGGGGCTAGCTCCTACAATGAGCAGTTCTTC. This rearrangement joins TRBV7-2 to TRBJ2-1, with 9 positions matching TRBD2. Unmatched junction bases numbered 8, after V lost 2 bases and J lost 0 bases. From germline, CDR1 is SGHTA and CDR2 FQGNSA. The CDR3 length is 18 residues.

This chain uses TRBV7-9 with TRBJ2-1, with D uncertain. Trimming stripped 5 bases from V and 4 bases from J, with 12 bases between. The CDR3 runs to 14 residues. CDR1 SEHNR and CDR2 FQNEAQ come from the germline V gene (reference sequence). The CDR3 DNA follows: TGTGCCAGCAGCCCAAGGACCCTATACAATGAGCAGTTCTTC. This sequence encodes CASSPRTLYNEQFF.

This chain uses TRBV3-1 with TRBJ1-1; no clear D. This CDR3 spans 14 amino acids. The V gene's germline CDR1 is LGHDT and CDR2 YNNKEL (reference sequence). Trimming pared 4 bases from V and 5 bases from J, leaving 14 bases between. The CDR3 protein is CASSLDPGMTEAFF. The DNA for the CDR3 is TGTGCCAGCAGCCTCGACCCGGGGATGACTGAAGCTTTCTTT.

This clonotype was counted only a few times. The CDR3 DNA is TGCAGTGCTTACAGGGTCGCCCCTGGGGCCAACGTCCTGACTTTC. Amino acid sequence: CSAYRVAPGANVLTF. The J gene is TRBJ2-6, the V gene TRBV20-1; weak D call: TRBD1 (6 bases). The V gene's germline CDR1 is DFQATT and CDR2 SNEGSKA (reference sequence). Deletions cut 5 bases from V and 2 bases from J, with 13 bases between. The CDR3 is 15 amino acids.